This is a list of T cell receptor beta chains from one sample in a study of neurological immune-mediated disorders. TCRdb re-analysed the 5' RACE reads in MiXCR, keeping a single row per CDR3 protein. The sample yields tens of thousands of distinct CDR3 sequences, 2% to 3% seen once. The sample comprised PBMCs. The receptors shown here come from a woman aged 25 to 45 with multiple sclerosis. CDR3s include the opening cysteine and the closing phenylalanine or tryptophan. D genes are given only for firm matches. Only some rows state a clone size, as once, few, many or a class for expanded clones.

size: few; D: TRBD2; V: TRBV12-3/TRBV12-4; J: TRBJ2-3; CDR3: CASSPPGTSGRDTQYF; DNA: TGTGCCAGCAGCCCCCCCGGGACTAGCGGGAGGGATACGCAGTATTTT
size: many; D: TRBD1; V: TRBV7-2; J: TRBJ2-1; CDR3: CASSYPGQLYNEQFF; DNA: TGTGCCAGCAGCTACCCGGGACAGCTTTACAATGAGCAGTTCTTC
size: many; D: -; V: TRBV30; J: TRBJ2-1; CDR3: CAWSVSPYNEQFF; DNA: TGTGCCTGGAGTGTGTCTCCCTACAATGAGCAGTTCTTC
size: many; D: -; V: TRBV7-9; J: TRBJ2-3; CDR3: CASSLSGVDTDTQYF; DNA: TGTGCCAGCAGCTTGTCAGGGGTAGACACAGATACGCAGTATTTT
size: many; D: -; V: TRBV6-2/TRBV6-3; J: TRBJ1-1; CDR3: CASSPGGTEAFF; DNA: TGTGCCAGCAGTCCCGGGGGAACTGAAGCTTTCTTT
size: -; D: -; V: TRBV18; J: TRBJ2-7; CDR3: CASSPGVAGSYEQYF; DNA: TGTGCCAGCTCCCCAGGGGTAGCGGGCTCCTACGAGCAGTACTTC
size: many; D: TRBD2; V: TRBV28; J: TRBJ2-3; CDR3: CASTIVAGGSTDTQYF; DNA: TGTGCCAGCACCATCGTGGCGGGAGGGAGCACAGATACGCAGTATTTT
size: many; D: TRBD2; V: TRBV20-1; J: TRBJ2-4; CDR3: CSATGTSGSKNIQYF; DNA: TGCAGTGCGACCGGGACTAGCGGATCCAAAAACATTCAGTACTTC
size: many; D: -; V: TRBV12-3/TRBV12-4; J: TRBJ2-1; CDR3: CASSVFWDEQFF; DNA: TGTGCCAGCAGTGTTTTTTGGGATGAGCAGTTCTTC
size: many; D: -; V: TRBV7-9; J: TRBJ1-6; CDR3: CASSLPNPLYAPLHF; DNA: TGTGCCAGCAGCTTGCCGAACCCCCTTTATGCACCCCTCCACTTT
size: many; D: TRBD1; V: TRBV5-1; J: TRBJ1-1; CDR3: CASSPSPGQGAEAFF; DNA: TGCGCCAGCAGCCCCTCCCCCGGACAGGGGGCTGAAGCTTTCTTT
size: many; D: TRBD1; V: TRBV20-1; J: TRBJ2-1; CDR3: CSANSDRASYNEQFF; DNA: TGCAGTGCTAACTCCGACAGGGCCTCCTACAATGAGCAGTTCTTC
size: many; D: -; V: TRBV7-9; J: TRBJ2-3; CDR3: CASSHRVQGDTQYF; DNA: TGTGCCAGCAGCCATCGAGTCCAGGGGGATACGCAGTATTTT
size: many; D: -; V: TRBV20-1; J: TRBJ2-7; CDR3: CSARDPLGGAGGNEQYF; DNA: TGCAGTGCTAGAGATCCCTTGGGGGGAGCGGGTGGGAACGAGCAGTACTTC
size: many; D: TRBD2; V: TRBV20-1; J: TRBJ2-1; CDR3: CSARGGSPYNEQFF; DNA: TGCAGTGCTAGAGGCGGGAGCCCTTACAATGAGCAGTTCTTC
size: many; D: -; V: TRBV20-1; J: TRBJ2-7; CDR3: CSAREQDGLYEQYF; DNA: TGCAGTGCTAGGGAGCAGGACGGACTCTACGAGCAGTACTTC
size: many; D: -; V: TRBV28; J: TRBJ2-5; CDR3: CASSSPGLQETQYF; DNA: TGTGCCAGCAGTTCTCCAGGGCTCCAAGAGACCCAGTACTTC
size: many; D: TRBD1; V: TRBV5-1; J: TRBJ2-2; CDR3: CASSLGRGTGELFF; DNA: TGCGCCAGCAGCTTGGGCAGGGGGACCGGGGAGCTGTTTTTT